Detailed here is one TCR beta chain. What it recognizes is unknown. This entry comes from a study of T cell repertoires in cytomegalovirus infection. Study in general: Recently identified HLA-C-restricted and well-studied HLA-B-restricted CMV epitopes were used. Public signatures in TCR beta pointed to CMV infection and matching HLA type.

Study findings and constraints: Identification of carriers of CMV plus the relevant HLA was performed using cumulative public TCR beta family frequency.

One entry per CDR3 protein results from TCRdb running MiXCR on the reads. Among 300,000 to 400,000 distinct CDR3 sequences, approximately 25% were seen once, and the ten largest hold 10% to 15%. Unmatched junction bases numbered 16, after V lost 3 bases and J lost 7 bases. This CDR3 has 18 amino acids. Germline values: CDR1 SGHVS, CDR2 FQNEAQ. The chain joins TRBV7-8 to TRBJ2-2, with 8 bases identical to TRBD1. The sequenced sample was cultured PBMCs, obtained from culture after CMV antigen stimulation. This sequence originates from a human donor in good health (CMV status not recorded). Some clones in this sample may be carry-over from other donors' samples. The CDR3, as DNA: TGTGCCAGCAGCTTGACAGCCAAGCGGACAGGGAAGGGCGGGGAGCTGTTTTTT. Amino acids: CASSLTAKRTGKGGELFF.